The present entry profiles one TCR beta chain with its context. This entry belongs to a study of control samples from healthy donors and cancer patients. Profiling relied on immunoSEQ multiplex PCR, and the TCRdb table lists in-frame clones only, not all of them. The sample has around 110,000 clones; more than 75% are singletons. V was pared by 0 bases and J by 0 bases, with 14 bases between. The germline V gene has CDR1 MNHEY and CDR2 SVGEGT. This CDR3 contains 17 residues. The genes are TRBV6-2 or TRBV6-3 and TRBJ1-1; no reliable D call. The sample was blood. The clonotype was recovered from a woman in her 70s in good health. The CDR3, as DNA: TGTGCCAGCAGTTACTCGATTGCCGGCGGGGTGAACACTGAAGCTTTCTTT. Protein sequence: CASSYSIAGGVNTEAFF.